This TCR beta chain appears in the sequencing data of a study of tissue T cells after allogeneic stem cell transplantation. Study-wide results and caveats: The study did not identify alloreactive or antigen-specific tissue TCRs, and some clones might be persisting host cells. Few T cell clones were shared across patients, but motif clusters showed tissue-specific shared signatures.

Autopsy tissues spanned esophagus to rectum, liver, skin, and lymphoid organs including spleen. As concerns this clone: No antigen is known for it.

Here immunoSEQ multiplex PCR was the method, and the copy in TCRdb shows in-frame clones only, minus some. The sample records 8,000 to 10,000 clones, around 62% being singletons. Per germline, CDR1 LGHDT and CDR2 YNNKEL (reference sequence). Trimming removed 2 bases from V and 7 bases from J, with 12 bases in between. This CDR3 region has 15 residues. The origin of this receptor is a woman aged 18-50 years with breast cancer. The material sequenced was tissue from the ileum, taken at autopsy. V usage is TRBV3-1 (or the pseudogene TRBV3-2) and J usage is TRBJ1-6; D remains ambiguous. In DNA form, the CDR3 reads TGTGCCAGCAGCCAATCAGTACTGGGGAATTCACCCCTCCACTTT. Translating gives CASSQSVLGNSPLHF.